This TCR beta chain stems from a study of blood T cell repertoires in COVID-19. At the level of the study: Nucleic acid was either cDNA or gDNA, and it came from T cells, B-cell-depleted T cells, or PBMCs.

Authors' processing steps: Estimates of nucleated cell counts were drawn from the amplification of reference gene primers. Profiled with immunoSEQ multiplex PCR; TCRdb holds only in-frame clones, not every one. D and trimming were read from the DNA, whereas the V and J calls and clone size are those reported in that table. The sample lists around 140,000 clones, over 70% seen once, with about two fifths in the top ten. The CDR3 is 14 amino acids. CDR1 LNHDA and CDR2 SQIVND come from the germline V gene (reference sequence). V gave up 3 bases and J gave up 4 bases; unmatched junction bases: 5. Sequencing was done on a sample of peripheral blood. The V call is TRBV19, the J call TRBJ2-5, with 7 bases aligning to TRBD2. The clonotype was recovered from a human donor in a cohort sampled during active COVID-19. CDR3 nucleotide sequence: TGTGCCAGTAGTATCGGCGGGGGAGGAGAGACCCAGTACTTC. This translates into CASSIGGGGETQYF.